This TCR beta chain was observed in a study of blood T cell repertoires in COVID-19. The V gene end was trimmed by 7 bases and the J gene end by 3 bases; junction bases not matched to a gene: 8. The CDR3 has 15 amino acids. CDR1 is LNHDA and CDR2 is SQIVND in the germline V gene (reference sequence). This clone has a single count. Here immunoSEQ multiplex PCR was the method, and the copy in TCRdb shows in-frame clones only, minus some. Seen here are approximately 220,000 clones, 75% to 90% observed once, and the top ten hold 3% to 4.5%. Cohorts were assigned according to the clinical history that participants reported.

V and J are TRBV19 and TRBJ2-1, with 8 bases lining up with TRBD2. The sequence was collected from a woman aged 40 to 55 with acute COVID-19. Sequencing was performed on PBMCs or T cells enriched from blood (not recorded which). DNA for the CDR3: TGTGCCAGTACCTTAGGCAGCGGGAGCTACAATGAGCAGTTCTTC. Protein: CASTLGSGSYNEQFF.